This TCR beta chain was sequenced during a study of T cell changes during pregnancy in multiple sclerosis. Data came from immunoSEQ multiplex PCR; TCRdb stores just in-frame clones and leaves some out. This sample has under 50,000 clones, with about 88% found just once. The receptor's source is a female donor with multiple sclerosis, enrolled in a pregnancy study. The specimen comprised CD4+ T cells from peripheral blood mononuclear cells, sampled after pregnancy.

The CDR3 protein is CASSSRLTGTSTDTQYF. In nucleotides, the CDR3 is TGTGCCAGCAGCTCTCGGTTAACGGGAACTAGCACAGATACGCAGTATTTT. The J gene is TRBJ2-3, the V gene TRBV11-2, with TRBD2 as a possible D gene (5 bases). In germline, CDR1 is SGHAT, CDR2 FQNNGV. CDR3 length equals 17 residues. With 4 bases removed from V and 0 bases from J, the gap between germline ends came to 17 bases.